These 18 T cell receptor beta chains were sequenced from one sample in a study of blood T cell repertoires in COVID-19. Generated by immunoSEQ multiplex PCR, the TCRdb table keeps only in-frame clones and is missing some. The sample holds about 240,000 clones, 86% seen once. Material for sequencing was peripheral blood. The source of these receptors is a man older than 75 with acute or convalescent COVID-19.

V is TRBV5-5 and J is TRBJ1-5; D perhaps matches TRBD1 (5 bases). Trimming removed 0 bases from V and 3 bases from J, with 10 bases in between. This CDR3 is built from 15 residues. Germline lookup yields CDR1 SGHKS and CDR2 YYEKEE (reference sequence). The CDR3 loop reads CASSLGGGNNQPQHF. DNA for the CDR3: TGTGCCAGCAGCTTGGGCGGGGGGAACAATCAGCCCCAGCATTTT.

V usage is TRBV5-1 and J usage is TRBJ2-1; tentatively, D is TRBD1 (6 bases). CDR1 is SGHRS, CDR2 YFSETQ, per germline. Trimming removed 0 bases at V and 5 bases at J, with 12 bases between. CDR3 length: 15 residues. DNA of the CDR3: TGCGCCAGCAGCTTGGGGACAGTTGGGCACAATGAGCAGTTCTTC. It yields the protein CASSLGTVGHNEQFF.

The gene calls are TRBV5-1 and TRBJ1-1, with D unclear. Germline CDR1 and CDR2: SGHRS and YFSETQ. The CDR3 sequence is 13 residues long. V lost 3 bases to trimming and J lost 4 bases, with 10 bases between them. The CDR3 sequence is CASSSRIGTEAFF. The CDR3, as DNA: TGCGCCAGCAGCTCACGTATCGGCACTGAAGCTTTCTTT.

The chain recombines TRBV29-1 with TRBJ2-7; possible D gene TRBD2, 6 bases. The germline CDR1 and CDR2 sequences are SQVTM and ANQGSEA. Trimming removed 1 base from V and 5 bases from J, with 12 bases in between. The CDR3 consists of 13 residues. Here the CDR3 reads CSVEVQPSDEQYF. DNA for the CDR3: TGCAGCGTTGAAGTTCAGCCTAGCGACGAGCAGTACTTC.

J is TRBJ2-5 and V is TRBV5-1; D is undetermined. The CDR3 is 15 residues long. CDR1 SGHRS and CDR2 YFSETQ come from the germline V gene. V lost 4 bases and J lost 0, with 13 bases in between. The CDR3 DNA sequence: TGCGCCAGCAGCCTGGACGGAGAGTACCAAGAGACCCAGTACTTC. Translated: CASSLDGEYQETQYF.

The J gene is TRBJ2-3, the V gene TRBV7-9; the D is unclear. There are 13 residues in the CDR3. Germline V lookup: CDR1 SEHNR, CDR2 FQNEAQ (reference sequence). Trimming shortened V by 4 bases and J by 6 bases, and 11 bases separated the two germline ends. This CDR3 is CASSSRLADTQYF. In DNA form, the CDR3 reads TGTGCCAGCAGCTCCCGACTGGCGGATACGCAGTATTTT. Supplemented by reference TRBV7-9 and TRBJ2-3, the full variable domain reads DTGVSQNPRHKITKRGQNVTFRCDPISEHNRLYWYRQTLGQGPEFLTYFQNEAQLEKSRLLSDRFSAERPKGSFSTLEIQRTEQGDSAMYLCASSSRLADTQYFGPGTRLTVL.

The rearrangement links TRBV5-1 to TRBJ1-5, with D tentatively TRBD1 (5 bases). The germline gives CDR1 SGHRS, CDR2 YFSETQ. The ends were cut back, 4 bases at V and 7 bases at J, with 15 bases in the middle. The CDR3 is 14 residues long. DNA of the CDR3: TGCGCCAGCAGCCTCGGGGGGATGGGGCAGCCCCAGCATTTT. Its translation is CASSLGGMGQPQHF.

The chain employs TRBV28 and TRBJ1-1, with 7 bases lining up with TRBD1. CDR1 and CDR2 (germline): MDHEN, SYDVKM. V was clipped by 5 bases and J by 5 bases; unmatched bases: 17. The CDR3 has 17 residues. The CDR3 reads CASSVPTGAWDGTEAFF. As DNA, the CDR3 is TGTGCCAGCAGTGTCCCAACAGGGGCCTGGGATGGTACTGAAGCTTTCTTT.

The chain carries TRBV29-1 and TRBJ2-5; TRBD2 is a possible D gene (6 bases). Trimming cost V 7 bases and J 2 bases, with 14 bases left between them. The length of the CDR3 is 13 residues. Per germline, CDR1 SQVTM and CDR2 ANQGSEA. The chain's CDR3 is CSAGSGTQETQYF. The CDR3 DNA reads TGCAGCGCCGGTTCCGGGACTCAAGAGACCCAGTACTTC.

The CDR3 nucleotides read TGTGCCAGCGATCGGGACGGGGGAGAGACCCAGTACTTC. It encodes CASDRDGGETQYF. This chain links TRBV12-3 or TRBV12-4 with TRBJ2-5; D is perhaps TRBD2 (6 bases). The CDR3 consists of 13 residues. The V gene lost 8 bases and the J gene lost 4 bases, with 14 bases spanning the gap.

The rearrangement joins TRBV14 to TRBJ2-2, with 7 bases aligning to TRBD1. This CDR3 is 15 amino acids long. Germline loops: CDR1 SGHDN, CDR2 FVKESK. Losses at the gene ends were 4 bases for V and 0 bases for J; bases not matched to a gene: 2. The CDR3 DNA sequence: TGTGCCAGCAGCCGAACAGGGGCGAACACCGGGGAGCTGTTTTTT. It yields the protein CASSRTGANTGELFF.

This clone was recorded a few times. The genes are TRBV29-1 and TRBJ2-7; TRBD2 aligns across 8 bases. The CDR3 length is 13 residues. The trim removed 4 bases at V and 6 bases at J, leaving 8 bases unmatched. CDR1 SQVTM and CDR2 ANQGSEA come from the germline V gene. CDR3 region: CSVVREVAGEQYF. The CDR3 DNA is TGCAGCGTTGTGCGGGAGGTCGCCGGCGAGCAGTACTTC.

This chain connects TRBV28 to TRBJ1-5; 11 bases fit TRBD1. Per the germline V gene, CDR1 is MDHEN and CDR2 is SYDVKM. The V and J ends lost 5 bases and 5 bases, in that order; junction bases with no gene match: 5. This CDR3 spans 15 amino acids. This CDR3 reads CASSTWTGGYQPQHF. For the CDR3, the DNA is TGTGCCAGCAGTACCTGGACAGGGGGCTATCAGCCCCAGCATTTT. Combining the CDR3 with reference TRBV28 and TRBJ1-5 gives the whole variable domain DVKVTQSSRYLVKRTGEKVFLECVQDMDHENMFWYRQDPGLGLRLIYFSYDVKMKEKGDIPEGYSVSREKKERFSLILESASTNQTSMYLCASSTWTGGYQPQHFGDGTRLSIL.

The genes are TRBV28 and TRBJ1-1; D is unclear. Germline V gene data show CDR1 as MDHEN and CDR2 as SYDVKM. This CDR3 contains 15 residues. V shed 10 bases and J shed 0 bases, with 18 bases lying between them. The CDR3 sequence is CATKPGGKLNTEAFF. DNA of the CDR3: TGTGCCACCAAGCCGGGAGGGAAGCTGAACACTGAAGCTTTCTTT.

This chain links TRBV7-9 with TRBJ1-2, with D hard to call. The CDR3 has 14 amino acids. Germline values: CDR1 SEHNR, CDR2 FQNEAQ (reference sequence). Trimming cost V 3 bases and J 2 bases, with 10 bases left between them. The CDR3 spells CASSLEASNYGYTF. The CDR3 DNA is TGTGCCAGCAGCTTGGAGGCTTCCAACTATGGCTACACCTTC.

The V gene is TRBV18, the J gene TRBJ1-1; 9 bases are a match to TRBD1. V lost 0 bases to trimming and J lost 4 bases; unmatched junction nucleotides: 6. This CDR3 has 16 amino acids. Germline assignment: CDR1 KGHSH and CDR2 LQKENI. CDR3 in amino acids: CASSPPGTGFATEAFF. DNA of the CDR3: TGTGCCAGCTCACCACCGGGGACAGGGTTTGCCACTGAAGCTTTCTTT.

This clone was seen a handful of times. This rearrangement joins TRBV18 to TRBJ2-7; 11 bases are a match to TRBD1. Germline V gene sequence: CDR1 KGHSH, CDR2 LQKENI. The junction had 6 bases not matched to a gene; V was cut back by 4 bases and J by 7 bases. The CDR3 sequence is 14 residues long. CDR3 bases: TGTGCCAGCTCACGCTCGGGACAGGGGGGAGAGCAGTACTTC. Translating it yields CASSRSGQGGEQYF.

The chain employs TRBV11-2 and TRBJ2-1, with a possible D match to TRBD2 (6 bases). Trimming left V 6 bases short and J 0 bases short, with 15 bases between. Germline V gene lookup returns CDR1 SGHAT and CDR2 FQNNGV. The CDR3 extends over 16 amino acids. CDR3 amino acids: CASRGTRGLSYNEQFF. The CDR3 bases are TGTGCCAGCAGGGGGACGCGGGGCCTCTCCTACAATGAGCAGTTCTTC.